This is a list of T cell receptor beta chains from one sample in a study of T-cell reconstitution after alpha-beta-depleted transplantation in children. TCRdb itself ran the PCR reads through MiXCR, one entry per CDR3 protein. The profile covers about 500,000 distinct CDR3 sequences, with 32% appearing a single time and 2% to 3% taken by the ten largest. This specimen was PBMCs from the stem cell graft donor, taken from the stem cell graft. These TCRs come from a human donor who donated a stem cell graft to a child with aplastic anemia. CDR3s include the opening cysteine and the closing phenylalanine or tryptophan. A D gene is named only where the DNA matches it firmly. Part of the rows lack a size; the others show once, few, many or a class for expanded clones.

TRBJ2-1,TRBV6-2/TRBV6-3,few,TRBD2,CASSYGGRADNEQFF
TRBJ2-3,TRBV20-1,-,TRBD2,CSARGPGTSGRALTDTQYF
TRBJ2-3,TRBV5-1,-,-,CASSTEQEGDTQYF
TRBJ2-2,TRBV19,once,-,CASTRAVAPGELFF
TRBJ2-7,TRBV5-1,-,-,CASSLSNSRYEQYF
TRBJ2-4,TRBV20-1,-,-,CSARDAPENIQYF
TRBJ2-7,TRBV18,-,-,CASSPDVLISTYEQYF
TRBJ1-4,TRBV12-3/TRBV12-4,few,-,CASRTGSFNEKLFF
TRBJ1-1,TRBV27,-,-,CASSLKSGLSFTEAFF
TRBJ2-4,TRBV29-1,-,-,CSVEGKGAIGAKNIQYF
TRBJ2-1,TRBV19,-,-,CASTSRGAHNEQFF
TRBJ2-1,TRBV9,-,-,CASALSLTTYNEQFF
TRBJ2-3,TRBV29-1,-,-,CSVEGSGSTDTQYF